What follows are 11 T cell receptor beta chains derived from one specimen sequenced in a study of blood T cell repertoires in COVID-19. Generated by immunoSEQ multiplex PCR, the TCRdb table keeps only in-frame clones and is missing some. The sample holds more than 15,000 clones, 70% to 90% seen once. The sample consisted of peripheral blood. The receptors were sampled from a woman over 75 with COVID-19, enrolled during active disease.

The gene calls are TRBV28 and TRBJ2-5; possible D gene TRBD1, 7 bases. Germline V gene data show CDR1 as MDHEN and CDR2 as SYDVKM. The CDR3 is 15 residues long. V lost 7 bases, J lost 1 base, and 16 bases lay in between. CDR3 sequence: CASTTSGGTQETQYF. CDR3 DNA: TGTGCCAGCACCACATCAGGGGGGACCCAAGAGACCCAGTACTTC.

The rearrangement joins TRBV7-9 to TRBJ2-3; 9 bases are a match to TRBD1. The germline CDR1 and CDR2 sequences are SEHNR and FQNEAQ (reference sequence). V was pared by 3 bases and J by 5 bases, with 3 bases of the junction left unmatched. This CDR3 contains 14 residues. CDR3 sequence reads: CASSFRQGGDTQYF. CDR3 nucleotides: TGTGCCAGCAGCTTTCGACAGGGGGGAGATACGCAGTATTTT.

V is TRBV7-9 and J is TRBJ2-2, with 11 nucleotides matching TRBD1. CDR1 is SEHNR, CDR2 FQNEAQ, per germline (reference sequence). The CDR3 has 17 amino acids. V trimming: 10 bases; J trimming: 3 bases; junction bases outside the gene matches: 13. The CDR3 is CATTGTGGSKDTGELFF. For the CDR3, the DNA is TGTGCCACCACCGGGACAGGGGGTAGCAAGGACACCGGGGAGCTGTTTTTT.

The CDR3: CASSYAVTGGGNTIYF. DNA of the CDR3: TGTGCCAGCAGTTACGCGGTAACAGGGGGCGGAAACACCATATATTTT. The V and J genes are TRBV6-5 and TRBJ1-3, with 9 bases lining up with TRBD1. Germline V lookup: CDR1 MNHEY, CDR2 SVGAGI. The V segment lost 2 bases and the J segment 4 bases; nucleotides outside the gene matches: 6. The CDR3 contains 16 residues.

The CDR3 is CASSLGGARSYTF. Written as DNA, the CDR3 is TGTGCCAGCAGTTTAGGAGGGGCCCGGAGCTACACCTTC. The chain links TRBV28 to TRBJ1-2; tentatively, D is TRBD1 (5 bases). Trimming took off 2 bases at V and 9 bases at J, with 13 bases between the two ends. The CDR3 covers 13 residues. CDR1 MDHEN and CDR2 SYDVKM come from the germline V gene.

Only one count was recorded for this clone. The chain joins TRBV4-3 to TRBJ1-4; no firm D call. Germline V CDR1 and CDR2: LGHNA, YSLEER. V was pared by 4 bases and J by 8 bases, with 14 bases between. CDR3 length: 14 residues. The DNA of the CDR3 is TGCGCCAGCAGCCCCAAAGGACCGGGAGAAAAACTGTTTTTT. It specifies CASSPKGPGEKLFF.

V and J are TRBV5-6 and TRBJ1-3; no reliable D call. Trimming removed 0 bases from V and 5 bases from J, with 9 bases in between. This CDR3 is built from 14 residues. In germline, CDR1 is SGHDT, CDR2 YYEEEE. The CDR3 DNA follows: TGTGCCAGCAGCTTGGCCGCTAAAAGAAACACCATATATTTT. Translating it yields CASSLAAKRNTIYF.

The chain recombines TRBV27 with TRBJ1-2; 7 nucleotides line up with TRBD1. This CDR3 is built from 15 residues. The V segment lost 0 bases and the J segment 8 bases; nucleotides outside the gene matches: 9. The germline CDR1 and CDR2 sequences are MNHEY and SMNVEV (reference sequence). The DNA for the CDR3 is TGTGCCAGCAGTTTATCACAGGGGTTCGTCGTGGGCTACACCTTC. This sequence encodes CASSLSQGFVVGYTF.

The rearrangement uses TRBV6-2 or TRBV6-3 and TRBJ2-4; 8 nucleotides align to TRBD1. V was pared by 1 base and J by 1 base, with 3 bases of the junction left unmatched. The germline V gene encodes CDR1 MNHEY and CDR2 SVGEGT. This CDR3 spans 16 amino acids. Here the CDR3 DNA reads TGTGCCAGCAGTTACTGGCAGGGGGCGGCCAAAAACATTCAGTACTTC. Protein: CASSYWQGAAKNIQYF.

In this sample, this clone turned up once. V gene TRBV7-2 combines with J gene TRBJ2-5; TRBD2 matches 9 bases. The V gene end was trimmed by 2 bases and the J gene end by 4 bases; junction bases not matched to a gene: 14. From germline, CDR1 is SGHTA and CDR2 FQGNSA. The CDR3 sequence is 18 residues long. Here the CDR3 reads CASSLLGLAGFSRETQYF. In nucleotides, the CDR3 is TGTGCCAGCAGCTTACTGGGGCTAGCGGGATTTTCGAGAGAGACCCAGTACTTC.

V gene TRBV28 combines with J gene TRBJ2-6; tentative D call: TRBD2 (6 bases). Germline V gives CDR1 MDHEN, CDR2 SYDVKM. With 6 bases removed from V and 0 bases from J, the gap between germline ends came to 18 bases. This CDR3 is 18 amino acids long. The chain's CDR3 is CASSQYEQGGSGANVLTF. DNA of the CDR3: TGTGCCAGCAGCCAGTATGAGCAGGGAGGCTCTGGGGCCAACGTCCTGACTTTC.